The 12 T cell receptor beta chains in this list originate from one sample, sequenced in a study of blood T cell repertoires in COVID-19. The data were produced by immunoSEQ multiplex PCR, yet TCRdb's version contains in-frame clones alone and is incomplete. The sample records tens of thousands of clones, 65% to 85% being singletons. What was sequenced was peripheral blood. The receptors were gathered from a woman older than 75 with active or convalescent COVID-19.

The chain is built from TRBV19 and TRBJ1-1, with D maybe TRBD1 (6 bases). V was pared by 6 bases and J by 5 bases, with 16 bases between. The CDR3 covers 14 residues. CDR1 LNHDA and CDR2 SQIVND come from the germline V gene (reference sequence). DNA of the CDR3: TGTGCCAGTAGCGTCAGCAGGGGAGGGACTGAAGCTTTCTTT. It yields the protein CASSVSRGGTEAFF.

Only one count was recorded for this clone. The CDR3 DNA reads as TGTGCCTGGAGTGTGAGCGCAGATACGCAGTATTTT. Encoded protein: CAWSVSADTQYF. The chain is built from TRBV30 and TRBJ2-3; D uncertain. CDR1 GTSNPN and CDR2 SVGIG come from the germline V gene (reference sequence). Trimming stripped 0 bases from V and 4 bases from J, with 5 bases between. This CDR3 spans 12 amino acids.

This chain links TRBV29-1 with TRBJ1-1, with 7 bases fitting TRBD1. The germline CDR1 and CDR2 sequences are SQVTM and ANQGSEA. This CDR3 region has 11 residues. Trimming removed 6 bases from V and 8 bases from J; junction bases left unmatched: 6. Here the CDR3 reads CSVWTGHEAFF. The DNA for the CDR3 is TGCAGCGTATGGACAGGTCACGAAGCTTTCTTT. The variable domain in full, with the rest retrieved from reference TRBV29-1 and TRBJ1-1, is SAVISQKPSRDICQRGTSLTIQCQVDSQVTMMFWYRQQPGQSLTLIATANQGSEATYESGFVIDKFPISRPNLTFSTLTVSNMSPEDSSIYLCSVWTGHEAFFGQGTRLTVV.

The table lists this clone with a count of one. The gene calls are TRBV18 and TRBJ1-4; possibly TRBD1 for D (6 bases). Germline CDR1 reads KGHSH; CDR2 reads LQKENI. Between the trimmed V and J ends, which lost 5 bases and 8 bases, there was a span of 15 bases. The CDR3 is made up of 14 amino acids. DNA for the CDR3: TGTGCCAGCTCAAGACAGGAAGGTGGAGAAAAACTGTTTTTT. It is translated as CASSRQEGGEKLFF.

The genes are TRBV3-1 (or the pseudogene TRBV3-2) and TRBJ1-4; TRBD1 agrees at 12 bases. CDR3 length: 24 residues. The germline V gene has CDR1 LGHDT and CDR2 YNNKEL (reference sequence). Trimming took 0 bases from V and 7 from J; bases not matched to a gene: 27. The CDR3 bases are TGTGCCAGCAGCCAAGATCGGACGACCCCTGACGAACACCAGGGACAGGGGGCATTTGAAAAACTGTTTTTT. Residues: CASSQDRTTPDEHQGQGAFEKLFF.

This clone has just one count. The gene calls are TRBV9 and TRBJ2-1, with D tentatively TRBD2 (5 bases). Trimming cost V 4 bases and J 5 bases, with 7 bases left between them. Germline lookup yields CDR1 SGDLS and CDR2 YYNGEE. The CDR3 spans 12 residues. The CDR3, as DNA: TGTGCCAGCAGCAGACTACACAATGAGCAGTTCTTC. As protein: CASSRLHNEQFF.

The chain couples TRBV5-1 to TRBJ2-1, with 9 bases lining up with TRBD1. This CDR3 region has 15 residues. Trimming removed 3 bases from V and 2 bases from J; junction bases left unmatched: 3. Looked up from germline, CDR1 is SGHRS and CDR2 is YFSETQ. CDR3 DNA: TGCGCCAGCAGCTCGGGACAGGGAGCCTACAATGAGCAGTTCTTC. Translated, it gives CASSSGQGAYNEQFF. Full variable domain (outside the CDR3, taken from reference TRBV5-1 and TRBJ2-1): KAGVTQTPRYLIKTRGQQVTLSCSPISGHRSVSWYQQTPGQGLQFLFEYFSETQRNKGNFPGRFSGRQFSNSRSEMNVSTLELGDSALYLCASSSGQGAYNEQFFGPGTRLTVL.

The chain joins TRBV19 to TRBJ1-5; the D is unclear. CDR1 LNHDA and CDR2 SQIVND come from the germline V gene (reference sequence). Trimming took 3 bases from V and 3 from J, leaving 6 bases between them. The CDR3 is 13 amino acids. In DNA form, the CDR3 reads TGTGCCAGTAGTATGCAGGTCAATCAGCCCCAGCATTTT. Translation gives CASSMQVNQPQHF.

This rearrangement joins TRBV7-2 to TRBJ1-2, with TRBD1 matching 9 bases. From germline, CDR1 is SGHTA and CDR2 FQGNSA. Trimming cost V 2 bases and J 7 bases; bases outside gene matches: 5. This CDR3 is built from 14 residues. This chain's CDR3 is CASSLLQGASGYTF. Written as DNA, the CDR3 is TGTGCCAGCAGCTTACTACAGGGGGCGTCTGGCTACACCTTC.

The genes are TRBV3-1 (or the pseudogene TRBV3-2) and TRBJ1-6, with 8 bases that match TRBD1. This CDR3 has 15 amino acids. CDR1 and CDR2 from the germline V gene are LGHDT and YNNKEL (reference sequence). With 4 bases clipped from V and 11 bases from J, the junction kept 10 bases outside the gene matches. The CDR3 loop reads CASSPAPDRAAPLHF. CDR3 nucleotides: TGTGCCAGCAGCCCGGCACCGGACAGGGCGGCACCCCTCCACTTT.

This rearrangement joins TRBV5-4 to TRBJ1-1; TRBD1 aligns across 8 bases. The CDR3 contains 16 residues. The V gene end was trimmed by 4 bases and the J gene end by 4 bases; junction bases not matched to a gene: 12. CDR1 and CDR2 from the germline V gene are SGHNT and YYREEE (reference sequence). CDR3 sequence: CASSLQGARRATEAFF. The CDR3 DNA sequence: TGTGCCAGCAGCCTCCAGGGGGCGCGTCGAGCCACTGAAGCTTTCTTT. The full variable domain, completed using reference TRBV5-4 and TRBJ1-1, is ETGVTQSPTHLIKTRGQQVTLRCSSQSGHNTVSWYQQALGQGPQFIFQYYREEENGRGNFPPRFSGLQFPNYSSELNVNALELDDSALYLCASSLQGARRATEAFFGQGTRLTVV.

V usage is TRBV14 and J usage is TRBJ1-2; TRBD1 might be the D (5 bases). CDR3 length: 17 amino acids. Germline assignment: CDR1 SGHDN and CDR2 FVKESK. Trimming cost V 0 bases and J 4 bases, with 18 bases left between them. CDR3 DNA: TGTGCCAGCAGCCAAGATTATGGTGCATCGGACACCTATGGCTACACCTTC. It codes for CASSQDYGASDTYGYTF.